Below, 11 T cell receptor beta chains from the same sample are listed, as sequenced in a study of T cells expressing NK-cell markers. TCRdb reanalyzed the 5' RACE reads, giving one entry per CDR3 protein sequence and no DNA. Its table records 550,000 to 600,000 distinct CDR3 sequences. The sequenced sample was blood T cells: a sorted CD56 or NKG2C T cell subset, CD4+ or CD8+ T cells, or bulk PBMC T cells (not recorded which). These receptors were taken from a man between 18 and 35 years old in good health.

The chain recombines TRBV9 with TRBJ2-1. Germline CDR1 reads SGDLS; CDR2 reads YYNGEE. There are 12 residues in the CDR3. This CDR3 is CASSVEGGEQFF. The variable domain in full, completed from reference TRBV9 and TRBJ2-1, reads DSGVTQTPKHLITATGQRVTLRCSPRSGDLSVYWYQQSLDQGLQFLIQYYNGEERAKGNILERFSAQQFPDLHSELNLSSLELGDSALYFCASSVEGGEQFFGPGTRLTVL.

The J gene is TRBJ2-1, the V gene TRBV4-1; the D gene TCRdb calls, TRBD1, cannot be checked with no DNA. CDR1 MGHRA and CDR2 YSYEKL come from the germline V gene. The CDR3 totals 14 residues. The CDR3 spells CASSQGATYNEQFF.

CDR3 sequence: CASSRDGTGAHGYTF. This chain uses TRBV7-2 with TRBJ1-2; TCRdb proposes TRBD1, but this gene call is untestable without DNA. This CDR3 comprises 15 residues. The V gene's germline CDR1 is SGHTA and CDR2 FQGNSA. The full variable domain, rest sourced from reference TRBV7-2 and TRBJ1-2, is GAGVSQSPSNKVTEKGKDVELRCDPISGHTALYWYRQSLGQGLEFLIYFQGNSAPDKSGLPSDRFSAERTGGSVSTLTIQRTQQEDSAVYLCASSRDGTGAHGYTFGSGTRLTVV.

CDR3 loop: CASSQQGIQETQYF. The chain employs TRBV5-1 and TRBJ2-5; TCRdb picks TRBD1, but there is no DNA to check that call. The CDR3 runs to 14 residues. CDR1 is SGHRS and CDR2 is YFSETQ in the germline V gene. Full variable domain (remainder filled in from reference TRBV5-1 and TRBJ2-5): KAGVTQTPRYLIKTRGQQVTLSCSPISGHRSVSWYQQTPGQGLQFLFEYFSETQRNKGNFPGRFSGRQFSNSRSEMNVSTLELGDSALYLCASSQQGIQETQYFGPGTRLLVL.

The chain couples TRBV29-1 to TRBJ2-1; with no DNA, the TCRdb D assignment of TRBD1 cannot be verified. The germline V gene encodes CDR1 SQVTM and CDR2 ANQGSEA. The CDR3 extends over 17 amino acids. The CDR3: CSVEGQGDRRSYNEQFF.

CDR3 residues: CASSPFGGQEETQYF. The V gene is TRBV9, the J gene TRBJ2-5; the TRBD1 assignment by TCRdb is unverifiable without DNA. Looked up from germline, CDR1 is SGDLS and CDR2 is YYNGEE. The CDR3 runs 15 residues.

This chain links TRBV3-1 with TRBJ2-1; the TCRdb D gene call, TRBD2, has no DNA to confirm it. Germline loops: CDR1 LGHDT, CDR2 YNNKEL (reference sequence). The CDR3 is 13 residues long. CDR3 in amino acids: CASSQVDLAGKFF.

The V call is TRBV18, the J call TRBJ1-2; the TCRdb D gene call, TRBD1, has no DNA to confirm it. The CDR3 has 15 amino acids. Germline V gene data show CDR1 as KGHSH and CDR2 as LQKENI. The CDR3: CASSPPFRGDYGYTF.

V usage is TRBV5-5 and J usage is TRBJ1-5; TCRdb gives TRBD1 as the D gene, but with no DNA this cannot be confirmed. This CDR3 has 15 amino acids. CDR1 is SGHKS and CDR2 is YYEKEE in the germline V gene (reference sequence). Here the CDR3 reads CASSAGTGVNQPQHF.

V is TRBV5-4 and J is TRBJ2-7; the D gene TCRdb calls, TRBD1, cannot be checked with no DNA. The CDR3 length is 14 residues. Germline loops: CDR1 SGHNT, CDR2 YYREEE (reference sequence). This CDR3 is CASSLSDRLYEQYF.

J is TRBJ2-7 and V is TRBV9; TCRdb lists TRBD1, though no DNA is available to test this call. CDR3 length equals 14 residues. Per germline, CDR1 SGDLS and CDR2 YYNGEE. This chain's CDR3 is CASSVDWDSYEQYF.